This TCR beta chain emerged from a study of regulatory T cells in long-lasting Graves disease. Time point here: persistent/refractory GD, antithyroid drugs over 5 years with positive TRAb. PBMC-derived RNA was used for the TCR library. EDTA tubes received about 8.2 milliliters of drawn peripheral blood. According to the study, TCR beta libraries were built with iRepertoire HTBI primers and CDR3-region Arm-PCR. TCRdb reanalysed the multiplex PCR reads using MiXCR and keeps one entry per CDR3 protein. This table holds approximately 400,000 distinct CDR3 sequences, 23% found once. The V gene's germline CDR1 is SSHAT and CDR2 FNYEAQ (reference sequence). The CDR3 length is 17 residues. In its sample, this clonotype was seen a few times. At one of its ends the junction is not consistent with the germline gene, which may arise from a read error.

This chain links TRBV7-7 with TRBJ1-5, with 9 bases that match TRBD1. The sequence was collected from a woman in her thirties or forties with Graves disease. Material: peripheral blood mononuclear cells (PBMCs), obtained when the disease was refractory, from a patient treated with antithyroid drugs. The CDR3 loop is CASSSGGDRDLPLPQHF. The CDR3 nucleotides are TGTGCTAGCAGCTCCGGGGGGGACAGGGACCTACCTCTCCCCCAGCATTTT.